This TCR beta chain was recorded in a study of T cells in Graves' hyperthyroidism and ophthalmopathy. About the research overall: Blood was drawn when the patient was first diagnosed and still untreated. The study's findings and limits: In simple terms, a model built on 13 V-J features told ophthalmopathy apart from stable hyperthyroidism.

There were TCR beta CDR3 regions amplified from RNA transcripts. Using the HTBI primer set, a first-round RT-PCR was run on the TCR CDR3. One entry per CDR3 protein, called by TCRdb with MiXCR from the multiplex PCR reads. The sample records roughly 720,000 distinct CDR3 sequences, around 15% being singletons. In regard to this clonotype: The antigen remains undetermined.

V shed 3 bases and J 2 bases; nucleotides not matched to a gene: 3. CDR3 length equals 16 residues. The germline V gene encodes CDR1 WNHNN and CDR2 SYGVQD (reference sequence). The V call is TRBV10-1, the J call TRBJ2-1, with TRBD2 matching 11 bases. The sequence was collected from a man aged 50-60 years with Graves' hyperthyroidism. The specimen was blood. The CDR3 DNA reads TGCGCCAGCAGTGATTTACTAGCGGGAGCCTACAATGAGCAGTTCTTC. This codes for CASSDLLAGAYNEQFF.